This entry describes one TCR beta chain. Its antigen is still unknown. Data came from immunoSEQ multiplex PCR; TCRdb stores just in-frame clones and leaves some out. Of more than 15,000 clones listed, about 61% were seen once; the top ten hold 30% to 35%. The data originate from a study of radiation and T cells in renal cell carcinoma. Study conclusions and caveats: Irradiated tumors held more dominant CDR3 motifs than control tumors.

Treatment described: treatment-naive control, cytoreductive nephrectomy. This renal cell carcinoma was of the clear cell type. The germline CDR1 and CDR2 sequences are SGHTS and YDEGEE. The CDR3 covers 15 residues. Trimming shortened V by 0 bases and J by 1 base, and 10 bases separated the two germline ends. This chain links TRBV5-8 with TRBJ1-2; D possibly corresponds to TRBD1 (5 bases). Sequenced here: tumor tissue, sampled from a patient whose treatment was nephrectomy without radiotherapy. The source of this sequence is a man aged 45 to 65 with renal cell carcinoma. The chain's CDR3 is CASSLEGVVNYGYTF. Written as DNA, the CDR3 is TGTGCCAGCAGCTTGGAAGGGGTTGTTAACTATGGCTACACCTTC.